These 22 T cell receptor beta chains were sequenced from one sample in a study of cytomegalovirus exposure and HLA in healthy donors (dated by TCRdb to about 2017). Libraries were constructed by the immunoSEQ multiplex PCR assay. For the multiplex PCR, a mixture combining 60 forward primers for TCR Vbeta segments and 13 reverse primers for TCR Jbeta segments was used. The immuneACCESS repertoire file appears here via TCRdb, limited to in-frame rearrangements. These files lack a portion of the clones; in checked studies, under half of the deficit traces to unresolved V genes, and the cause of the others is not known. The table for this sample lists approximately 170,000 clones; roughly 80% of them were counted only once. Jointly, the top ten make up about 2% of the sample. Sequencing used PBMCs. These receptors came from a male donor in good health and CMV-seronegative.

The chain has TRBV7-2 and TRBJ1-5, with D tentatively TRBD1 (6 bases). CDR1 is SGHTA and CDR2 is FQGNSA in the germline V gene. This CDR3 spans 15 amino acids. Trimming left V 5 bases short and J 6 bases short, with 17 bases between. Written as DNA, the CDR3 is TGTGCCAGCAGCACCAACAGGGTCGCTAGTCAGCCCCAGCATTTT. This translates into CASSTNRVASQPQHF. The whole variable domain, remainder taken from reference TRBV7-2 and TRBJ1-5, is GAGVSQSPSNKVTEKGKDVELRCDPISGHTALYWYRQSLGQGLEFLIYFQGNSAPDKSGLPSDRFSAERTGGSVSTLTIQRTQQEDSAVYLCASSTNRVASQPQHFGDGTRLSIL.

Written as DNA, the CDR3 is TGCGCCAGCAGCATACGACTAGCGGGGGGGCCTGTGGATGAGCAGTTCTTC. This gives the protein CASSIRLAGGPVDEQFF. The chain carries TRBV5-1 and TRBJ2-1; TRBD2 aligns across 14 bases. CDR3 length: 17 residues. Looked up from germline, CDR1 is SGHRS and CDR2 is YFSETQ. Trimming took 4 bases from V and 8 from J; bases not matched to a gene: 11.

This chain uses TRBV7-8 with TRBJ2-5; a possible D gene is TRBD2 (6 bases). The end of the DNA aligns better with TRBJ2-7, so the J call may be wrong. The CDR3 extends over 14 amino acids. The germline CDR1 and CDR2 sequences are SGHVS and FQNEAQ. CDR3 protein: CASSARLDSYEQYF. Here the CDR3 DNA reads TGTGCCAGCAGCGCACGACTAGATTCCTACGAGCAGTACTTC.

The rearrangement uses TRBV14 and TRBJ1-1; D perhaps matches TRBD1 (6 bases). V was clipped by 2 bases and J by 1 base, with 14 bases between them. The germline gives CDR1 SGHDN, CDR2 FVKESK. The CDR3 consists of 16 residues. CDR3 protein: CASSQRWGGGNTEAFF. For the CDR3, the DNA is TGTGCCAGCAGCCAACGATGGGGGGGCGGGAACACTGAAGCTTTCTTT.

V is TRBV5-1 and J is TRBJ2-1; 7 nucleotides line up with TRBD2. Germline CDR1 and CDR2: SGHRS and YFSETQ. The CDR3 is 15 residues long. V trimming: 4 bases; J trimming: 3 bases; junction bases outside the gene matches: 7. In DNA, the CDR3 is TGCGCCAGCAGCGCCGGGGGAGGGGACTACAATGAGCAGTTCTTC. Translating gives CASSAGGGDYNEQFF. The whole variable domain, filled in from reference TRBV5-1 and TRBJ2-1, reads KAGVTQTPRYLIKTRGQQVTLSCSPISGHRSVSWYQQTPGQGLQFLFEYFSETQRNKGNFPGRFSGRQFSNSRSEMNVSTLELGDSALYLCASSAGGGDYNEQFFGPGTRLTVL.

The rearrangement joins TRBV10-3 to TRBJ1-1; D unclear. The V gene lost 2 bases and the J gene lost 2 bases, with 6 bases spanning the gap. The germline gives CDR1 ENHRY, CDR2 SYGVKD. The CDR3 runs 13 residues. The CDR3 here is CAISEVLNTEAFF. The CDR3 DNA sequence: TGTGCCATCAGTGAGGTCCTAAACACTGAAGCTTTCTTT.

CDR3 sequence reads: CASSLNRGQVGYEQYF. CDR3 DNA: TGCGCCAGCAGCCTAAACAGGGGGCAGGTTGGCTACGAGCAGTACTTC. The gene calls are TRBV4-3 and TRBJ2-7; 9 nucleotides align to TRBD1. This CDR3 is built from 16 residues. Trimming at V came to 4 bases and at J to 3 bases, leaving 10 bases not matched to a gene. Germline loops: CDR1 LGHNA, CDR2 YSLEER.

The rearrangement joins TRBV5-6 to TRBJ1-1; D gene ambiguous. Looked up from germline, CDR1 is SGHDT and CDR2 is YYEEEE. CDR3 size: 15 residues. The V gene lost 4 bases and the J gene lost 0 bases, with 13 bases spanning the gap. The CDR3 region is CASSPHKRLNTEAFF. In DNA, the CDR3 is TGTGCCAGCAGCCCCCACAAGCGTTTGAACACTGAAGCTTTCTTT.

This chain uses TRBV30 with TRBJ2-5, with 7 bases that match TRBD2. Trimming cost V 3 bases and J 0 bases; bases outside gene matches: 1. The germline CDR1 and CDR2 sequences are GTSNPN and SVGIG (reference sequence). The CDR3 covers 13 residues. CDR3 loop: CAWSGGNQETQYF. As DNA, the CDR3 is TGTGCCTGGAGCGGGGGGAACCAAGAGACCCAGTACTTC.

This chain connects TRBV27 to TRBJ2-2; D uncertain. Germline V gives CDR1 MNHEY, CDR2 SMNVEV (reference sequence). V gave up 2 bases and J gave up 5 bases, with 6 bases separating them. There are 13 residues in the CDR3. CDR3 sequence: CASSLSETGELFF. CDR3 coding DNA: TGTGCCAGCAGTTTAAGTGAGACCGGGGAGCTGTTTTTT.

The rearrangement links TRBV18 to TRBJ1-2; maybe TRBD1 (5 bases). The CDR3 contains 14 residues. The V gene lost 6 bases and the J gene lost 4 bases, with 15 bases spanning the gap. Germline V gene lookup returns CDR1 KGHSH and CDR2 LQKENI. The CDR3 DNA is TGTGCCAGCTCGCGGGACGCCAGCACCTATGGCTACACCTTC. Residues: CASSRDASTYGYTF.

This chain joins TRBV18 and TRBJ1-6; D is undetermined. Trimming removed 2 bases from V and 7 bases from J, with 6 bases in between. This CDR3 spans 13 amino acids. CDR1 and CDR2 from the germline V gene are KGHSH and LQKENI. In nucleotides, the CDR3 is TGTGCCAGCTCACCAGGCGGCAATTCACCCCTCCACTTT. It yields the protein CASSPGGNSPLHF.

V and J are TRBV11-2 and TRBJ2-7; possible D gene TRBD1, 6 bases. CDR1 SGHAT and CDR2 FQNNGV come from the germline V gene. Trimming took off 4 bases at V and 2 bases at J, with 12 bases between the two ends. The CDR3 totals 14 residues. The CDR3 DNA is TGTGCCAGCAGCTACCGAACAGGGACCTACGAGCAGTACTTC. Its translation is CASSYRTGTYEQYF.

The chain recombines TRBV5-4 with TRBJ2-3; 7 bases are shared with TRBD1. This CDR3 spans 14 amino acids. V trimming: 4 bases; J trimming: 2 bases; junction bases outside the gene matches: 4. Germline CDR1 reads SGHNT; CDR2 reads YYREEE (reference sequence). CDR3 coding DNA: TGTGCCAGCAGCCCTGGGACAGCCACAGATACGCAGTATTTT. This sequence encodes CASSPGTATDTQYF.

This clone has more than one count but fewer than ten. The chain uses TRBV11-2 and TRBJ2-7; 12 bases line up with TRBD1. CDR3 length equals 14 residues. In germline, CDR1 is SGHAT, CDR2 FQNNGV. The V and J ends lost 8 bases and 5 bases, in that order; junction bases with no gene match: 7. CDR3: CASHRDRGLHEQYF. The CDR3 bases are TGTGCCAGCCACCGGGACAGGGGGCTACACGAGCAGTACTTC.

This clone was seen a handful of times. J is TRBJ2-7 and V is TRBV28, with D perhaps matching TRBD1 (6 bases). The germline gives CDR1 MDHEN, CDR2 SYDVKM. The CDR3 is 13 residues long. V was cut by 11 bases and J by 6 bases, with 20 bases left in between. This CDR3 is CASAGGQGPEQYF. CDR3 nucleotides: TGTGCCTCAGCTGGTGGGCAGGGGCCCGAGCAGTACTTC.

J is TRBJ2-1 and V is TRBV5-5; D not certain. The V gene lost 5 bases and the J gene lost 9 bases, with 12 bases spanning the gap. The CDR3 spans 12 residues. Germline V gene sequence: CDR1 SGHKS, CDR2 YYEKEE (reference sequence). The CDR3 region is CASSRRAGEQFF. The CDR3 region has the DNA TGTGCCAGCAGTCGTAGAGCAGGTGAGCAGTTCTTC.

The table lists this clone with a few counts. This sequence joins TRBV6-1 and TRBJ1-1; D is ambiguous. The CDR3 has 12 residues. Trimming took 3 bases from V and 5 from J, leaving 7 bases between them. Germline lookup yields CDR1 MNHNS and CDR2 SASEGT. The CDR3 is CASSDRVTEAFF. CDR3 nucleotides: TGTGCCAGCAGTGACCGGGTTACTGAAGCTTTCTTT.

The chain recombines TRBV19 with TRBJ2-3, with a weak D call TRBD2 (6 bases). V shed 4 bases and J shed 4 bases, with 15 bases lying between them. Germline V gene sequence: CDR1 LNHDA, CDR2 SQIVND (reference sequence). The CDR3 covers 15 residues. CDR3 protein: CASSTRDSSPDTQYF. CDR3 DNA: TGTGCCAGTAGTACCCGGGACTCTTCCCCAGATACGCAGTATTTT.

The rearrangement uses TRBV10-3 and TRBJ1-3; TRBD1 might be the D (5 bases). Germline V gives CDR1 ENHRY, CDR2 SYGVKD. The CDR3 consists of 14 residues. V dropped 10 bases and J dropped 8 bases, with 21 bases sitting between them. CDR3 region: CATRVRDRGDTIYF. CDR3 DNA: TGTGCCACCCGGGTGAGGGACCGCGGGGACACCATATATTTT.

The chain is built from TRBV7-2 and TRBJ2-2; 8 bases are a match to TRBD2. Germline CDR1 SGHTA, CDR2 FQGNSA. Trimming removed 4 bases from V and 5 bases from J; junction bases left unmatched: 12. The CDR3 consists of 17 residues. For the CDR3, the DNA is TGTGCCAGCAGCTCCCGAGGCAGGACTAGCTATACCGGGGAGCTGTTTTTT. Its translation is CASSSRGRTSYTGELFF.

The chain couples TRBV18 to TRBJ2-1; 9 positions agree with TRBD2. This CDR3 has 16 residues. Per the germline V gene, CDR1 is KGHSH and CDR2 is LQKENI. J was trimmed by 4 bases and V by 0 bases; bases with no gene match: 4. The CDR3: CASSPPSAGGYNEQFF. CDR3 in DNA: TGTGCCAGCTCACCACCGTCAGCGGGGGGTTACAATGAGCAGTTCTTC. The full variable domain, completed using reference TRBV18 and TRBJ2-1, is NAGVMQNPRHLVRRRGQEARLRCSPMKGHSHVYWYRQLPEEGLKFMVYLQKENIIDESGMPKERFSAEFPKEGPSILRIQQVVRGDSAAYFCASSPPSAGGYNEQFFGPGTRLTVL.